Following are 32 T cell receptor beta chains from one sample sequenced in a study of radiotherapy plus CTLA-4 blockade in lung cancer. Assay: immunoSEQ multiplex PCR; the TCRdb copy retains only in-frame clones and omits some. The sample has more than 40,000 clones, 55% to 80% seen once; the top ten hold roughly a quarter. Sequences were derived from peripheral blood, sampled from a patient treated with radiotherapy plus ipilimumab. The source is a human donor with non-small cell lung cancer who had a partial response to radiotherapy plus ipilimumab.

V usage is TRBV19 and J usage is TRBJ2-1, with unresolved D. CDR1 and CDR2 (germline): LNHDA, SQIVND (reference sequence). V lost 7 bases, J lost 0 bases, and 10 bases lay in between. The CDR3 has 14 residues. The CDR3 coding sequence is TGTGCCAGTAAGAGGCCCAGCTCCTACAATGAGCAGTTCTTC. This codes for CASKRPSSYNEQFF.

The gene calls are TRBV29-1 and TRBJ1-1, with 9 bases fitting TRBD1. There are 15 residues in the CDR3. CDR1 and CDR2 from the germline V gene are SQVTM and ANQGSEA. The trim removed 5 bases at V and 5 bases at J, leaving 12 bases unmatched. The CDR3 sequence: CSVIKSGTGRTEAFF. CDR3 in DNA: TGCAGCGTTATAAAATCCGGGACAGGGAGAACTGAAGCTTTCTTT.

Worth noting for this clone: The identical CDR3 is also encoded by other nucleotide sequences in the sample. V gene TRBV9 combines with J gene TRBJ2-2, with no clear D. CDR3 size: 14 residues. The V and J ends lost 4 bases and 2 bases respectively, with 9 bases between them. Germline CDR1 reads SGDLS; CDR2 reads YYNGEE. The CDR3 nucleotides are TGTGCCAGCAGCTCGACTGGAAACACCGGGGAGCTGTTTTTT. Translated, it gives CASSSTGNTGELFF. The full variable domain, with the rest looked up from reference TRBV9 and TRBJ2-2, is DSGVTQTPKHLITATGQRVTLRCSPRSGDLSVYWYQQSLDQGLQFLIQYYNGEERAKGNILERFSAQQFPDLHSELNLSSLELGDSALYFCASSSTGNTGELFFGEGSRLTVL.

The V call is TRBV5-1, the J call TRBJ2-1, with 10 bases matching TRBD2. Losses at the gene ends were 0 bases for V and 2 bases for J; bases not matched to a gene: 8. The CDR3 consists of 18 residues. Germline V lookup: CDR1 SGHRS, CDR2 YFSETQ. CDR3 nucleotide sequence: TGCGCCAGCAGCTTGGGGGTCCTAGCGGGAGAACCCTACAATGAGCAGTTCTTC. Protein sequence: CASSLGVLAGEPYNEQFF.

The chain has TRBV30 and TRBJ1-2; D ambiguous. The CDR3 runs to 13 residues. With 7 bases removed from V and 0 bases from J, the gap between germline ends came to 12 bases. Germline-derived CDR1 and CDR2 are GTSNPN and SVGIG (reference sequence). The CDR3 DNA reads as TGTGCCTTTCACCGGGAGTCTAACTATGGCTACACCTTC. Protein product: CAFHRESNYGYTF.

This clone was picked up a small number of times. This chain links TRBV6-6 with TRBJ1-1, with TRBD1 matching 8 bases. J was trimmed by 8 bases and V by 6 bases; bases with no gene match: 8. CDR3 length equals 13 residues. In germline, CDR1 is MNHNY, CDR2 SVGAGI (reference sequence). Here the CDR3 reads CASRPGQGYEAFF. DNA of the CDR3: TGTGCCAGCAGGCCCGGACAGGGATACGAAGCTTTCTTT.

The V and J genes are TRBV19 and TRBJ2-5; 7 nucleotides line up with TRBD1. V was clipped by 7 bases and J by 1 base; unmatched bases: 9. The germline gives CDR1 LNHDA, CDR2 SQIVND (reference sequence). CDR3 size: 15 residues. DNA for the CDR3: TGTGCCAGTAACCAGTGGGGGACAGCCCAAGAGACCCAGTACTTC. Translating it yields CASNQWGTAQETQYF.

The rearrangement links TRBV7-9 to TRBJ2-7, with a possible D match to TRBD1 (7 bases). The germline V gene encodes CDR1 SEHNR and CDR2 FQNEAQ (reference sequence). V lost 10 bases, J lost 1 base, and 14 bases lay in between. CDR3 size: 13 residues. The CDR3 spells CAIPQGTSYEQYF. The DNA of the CDR3 is TGTGCCATTCCACAGGGGACTTCCTACGAGCAGTACTTC.

This clone has more than one count but fewer than ten. The J gene is TRBJ2-5, the V gene TRBV5-8, with D possibly TRBD1 on 6 matching bases. CDR1 is SGHTS and CDR2 is YDEGEE in the germline V gene. The length of the CDR3 is 12 residues. V was clipped by 10 bases and J by 5 bases, with 15 bases between them. CDR3 in DNA: TGTGCCGGGCAGGGGTCGGCGGAGACCCAGTACTTC. Translation gives CAGQGSAETQYF. Combining the CDR3 with reference TRBV5-8 and TRBJ2-5 gives the whole variable domain EAGVTQSPTHLIKTRGQQATLRCSPISGHTSVYWYQQALGLGLQFLLWYDEGEERNRGNFPPRFSGRQFPNYSSELNVNALELEDSALYLCAGQGSAETQYFGPGTRLLVL.

The genes are TRBV2 and TRBJ1-5; D ambiguous. With 2 bases removed from V and 0 bases from J, the gap between germline ends came to 14 bases. The CDR3 runs to 17 residues. CDR1 and CDR2 (germline): SNHLY, FYNNEI. The CDR3 loop reads CASSELLGGNSNQPQHF. Here the CDR3 DNA reads TGTGCCAGCAGTGAATTGCTTGGAGGCAATAGCAATCAGCCCCAGCATTTT.

The chain carries TRBV11-1 and TRBJ1-4; D gene uncertain. This CDR3 has 15 amino acids. V lost 4 bases to trimming and J lost 4 bases, with 13 bases between them. Germline assignment: CDR1 SGHAT and CDR2 FQDESV (reference sequence). The CDR3 bases are TGTGCCAGCAGCTCCCGGGATAATTATAATGAAAAACTGTTTTTT. Translating gives CASSSRDNYNEKLFF.

This clone was counted a single time. This rearrangement joins TRBV5-7 to TRBJ2-2; D is perhaps TRBD2 (6 bases). TRBV5-7 is an open reading frame whose function is uncertain. The CDR3 is 17 residues long. V lost 4 bases to trimming and J lost 5 bases, with 21 bases between them. CDR3 residues: CASSLTSIPGETGELFF. The CDR3, as DNA: TGTGCCAGCAGCCTCACATCCATCCCGGGGGAAACCGGGGAGCTGTTTTTT.

The CDR3 DNA follows: TGTGCCAGCAGGGACGGGAGTATCCAAGAGACCCAGTACTTC. As protein: CASRDGSIQETQYF. The J gene is TRBJ2-5, the V gene TRBV5-4, with a possible D match to TRBD2 (6 bases). This CDR3 is 14 amino acids long. Trimming removed 5 bases at V and 1 base at J, with 12 bases between. CDR1 and CDR2 (germline): SGHNT, YYREEE (reference sequence).

V gene TRBV28 combines with J gene TRBJ2-7; D is unresolved. CDR1 is MDHEN and CDR2 is SYDVKM in the germline V gene. The CDR3 loop spans 12 amino acids. The V gene lost 6 bases and the J gene lost 4 bases, with 10 bases spanning the gap. The CDR3 sequence is CASSPTMYEQYF. The CDR3 DNA sequence: TGTGCCAGCAGCCCTACTATGTACGAGCAGTACTTC.

The J gene is TRBJ2-1, the V gene TRBV29-1, with D possibly matching TRBD2 (6 bases). The V end lost 8 bases, the J end lost 1 base, and 15 bases lay between the germline ends. There are 14 residues in the CDR3. Looked up from germline, CDR1 is SQVTM and CDR2 is ANQGSEA. The CDR3 DNA is TGCAGCACGGACGCGGGAAGGTCCTACAATGAGCAGTTCTTC. It is translated as CSTDAGRSYNEQFF.

The chain recombines TRBV14 with TRBJ1-1, with 7 bases aligning to TRBD1. J gave up 1 base and V 5 bases, and 4 bases lay outside the gene matches. The germline V gene encodes CDR1 SGHDN and CDR2 FVKESK. CDR3 length: 14 amino acids. The CDR3 coding sequence is TGTGCCAGCAGCAAGGGACAGTCGAACACTGAAGCTTTCTTT. This gives the protein CASSKGQSNTEAFF.

This clone appeared once. The rearrangement joins TRBV2 to TRBJ2-7; 8 positions agree with TRBD2. This CDR3 contains 14 residues. Germline V gene data show CDR1 as SNHLY and CDR2 as FYNNEI. V gave up 8 bases and J gave up 5 bases; unmatched junction bases: 11. CDR3 sequence (DNA): TGTGCCAGCCGTGGTGCGGGGGGTACGGACGAGCAGTACTTC. Amino acids: CASRGAGGTDEQYF.

This clone was detected only a few times. The chain uses TRBV7-9 and TRBJ2-5; 7 bases are shared with TRBD1. Germline values: CDR1 SEHNR, CDR2 FQNEAQ (reference sequence). The length of the CDR3 is 16 residues. Trimming took 3 bases from V and 4 from J; bases not matched to a gene: 11. In DNA, the CDR3 is TGTGCCAGCAGCTTTCTTCGCCGGGACAGTGGAGAGACCCAGTACTTC. This sequence encodes CASSFLRRDSGETQYF.

J is TRBJ2-3 and V is TRBV7-3; D might be TRBD2 (6 bases). The germline V gene encodes CDR1 SGHTA and CDR2 FQGTGA. The CDR3 contains 16 residues. The V gene lost 5 bases and the J gene lost 1 base, with 16 bases spanning the gap. The CDR3 reads CASSPVGDSRTDTQYF. Here the CDR3 DNA reads TGTGCCAGCAGCCCCGTTGGGGACTCCCGCACAGATACGCAGTATTTT. Combining the CDR3 with reference TRBV7-3 and TRBJ2-3 gives the whole variable domain GAGVSQTPSNKVTEKGKYVELRCDPISGHTALYWYRQSLGQGPEFLIYFQGTGAADDSGLPNDRFFAVRPEGSVSTLKIQRTERGDSAVYLCASSPVGDSRTDTQYFGPGTRLTVL.

The chain recombines TRBV6-1 with TRBJ2-2; D possibly corresponds to TRBD2 (5 bases). The germline CDR1 and CDR2 sequences are MNHNS and SASEGT. V shed 3 bases and J shed 4 bases, with 9 bases lying between them. The CDR3 sequence is 14 residues long. The CDR3 DNA reads TGTGCCAGCAGTGATTGGCGGGTCACCGGGGAGCTGTTTTTT. It codes for CASSDWRVTGELFF.

The chain couples TRBV5-4 to TRBJ2-3; D is undetermined. This CDR3 contains 13 residues. The germline V gene has CDR1 SGHNT and CDR2 YYREEE (reference sequence). V lost 3 bases, J lost 3 bases, and 8 bases lay in between. CDR3 sequence reads: CASSSLQTDTQYF. The CDR3 DNA reads as TGTGCCAGCAGCTCTTTACAGACAGATACGCAGTATTTT.

The chain carries TRBV30 and TRBJ1-2; TRBD1 matches at 12 bases. CDR1 is GTSNPN, CDR2 SVGIG, per germline (reference sequence). The CDR3 loop spans 15 amino acids. J gave up 7 bases and V 0 bases, and 6 bases lay outside the gene matches. This CDR3 reads CAWSVGGTGGLGYTF. The CDR3 coding sequence is TGTGCCTGGAGTGTAGGCGGGACAGGGGGCCTTGGCTACACCTTC.

This sequence joins TRBV6-5 and TRBJ2-1; TRBD2 matches at 7 bases. The CDR3 has 15 amino acids. CDR1 and CDR2 (germline): MNHEY, SVGAGI. V trimming: 5 bases; J trimming: 0 bases; junction bases outside the gene matches: 4. CDR3: CASSKRESSYNEQFF. The CDR3 region has the DNA TGTGCCAGCAGTAAGCGGGAAAGCTCCTACAATGAGCAGTTCTTC.

V is TRBV19 and J is TRBJ2-7; TRBD2 might be the D (6 bases). Trimming cost V 4 bases and J 3 bases, with 16 bases left between them. Germline CDR1 is LNHDA and CDR2 is SQIVND (reference sequence). The CDR3 loop spans 15 amino acids. Written as DNA, the CDR3 is TGTGCCAGTAGTAGAGGGGTTGGGAGGCGCTACGAGCAGTACTTC. Protein sequence: CASSRGVGRRYEQYF.

The chain employs TRBV5-4 and TRBJ1-6, with TRBD1 identical over 10 bases. The trim removed 5 bases at V and 6 bases at J, leaving 5 bases unmatched. The CDR3 runs to 15 residues. Per the germline V gene, CDR1 is SGHNT and CDR2 is YYREEE (reference sequence). The CDR3 DNA is TGTGCCAGCAGAAGCCGGACAGGGGGTAATTCACCCCTCCACTTT. Translating gives CASRSRTGGNSPLHF.

This clone was seen just once. CDR3 nucleotide sequence: TGTGCCAGCAGTGAAGGCGGACAGGCGAACACTGAAGCTTTCTTT. It is translated as CASSEGGQANTEAFF. The rearrangement uses TRBV6-1 and TRBJ1-1; TRBD1 matches 7 bases. Germline V gives CDR1 MNHNS, CDR2 SASEGT. The CDR3 consists of 15 residues. J lost 1 base, V lost 1 base, and 3 bases had no gene match.

The gene calls are TRBV2 and TRBJ1-6; D is undetermined. Germline loops: CDR1 SNHLY, CDR2 FYNNEI. There are 15 residues in the CDR3. Trimming cost V 3 bases and J 10 bases, with 16 bases left between them. The CDR3 DNA reads TGTGCCAGCAGTGACCCCCGCGGCGAGGAGTCACCCCTCCACTTT. As protein: CASSDPRGEESPLHF.

This clone is medium-sized within its sample. The rearrangement links TRBV7-9 to TRBJ2-3; the D gene is possibly TRBD2 (7 bases). The germline V gene has CDR1 SEHNR and CDR2 FQNEAQ (reference sequence). The V end was cut by 3 bases, the J end by 4 bases, with 14 bases between. CDR3 size: 15 residues. CDR3 sequence reads: CASSFGGPLADTQYF. DNA of the CDR3: TGTGCCAGCAGCTTCGGGGGGCCCTTGGCAGATACGCAGTATTTT.

CDR3 amino acids: CASSQIEVGEKLFF. CDR3 nucleotides: TGTGCCAGCAGCCAAATTGAAGTCGGGGAAAAACTGTTTTTT. The chain couples TRBV5-6 to TRBJ1-4, with no clear D. CDR3 length: 14 residues. The germline gives CDR1 SGHDT, CDR2 YYEEEE. V was cut by 4 bases and J by 8 bases, with 15 bases left in between.

The J gene is TRBJ2-3, the V gene TRBV5-1; unclear D gene. This CDR3 is built from 13 residues. Looked up from germline, CDR1 is SGHRS and CDR2 is YFSETQ. Deletions cut 2 bases from V and 1 base from J, with 5 bases between. The CDR3 nucleotides read TGCGCCAGCAGCTTACAGCGCACAGATACGCAGTATTTT. Translated: CASSLQRTDTQYF.

The chain links TRBV10-3 to TRBJ2-2, with a possible D match to TRBD2 (6 bases). The V and J ends lost 0 bases and 4 bases respectively, with 12 bases between them. The germline CDR1 and CDR2 sequences are ENHRY and SYGVKD. This CDR3 region has 16 residues. The CDR3 here is CAISESTGLTTGELFF. In DNA form, the CDR3 reads TGTGCCATCAGTGAGTCGACGGGACTGACCACCGGGGAGCTGTTTTTT.

The J gene is TRBJ2-3, the V gene TRBV1; the DNA was not used to check the table's D call, TRBD2. TRBV1 is described as a pseudogene. The CDR3 length is 13 residues. The CDR3 region is CTSSRAGAAEQYF. The CDR3 DNA follows: TGCACCAGCAGCCGCGCGGGGGCCGCTGAGCAGTATTTT.